This record covers a single TCR beta chain. This clone was picked up a small number of times. The specificity of this receptor is unknown. Base qualities are not provided; no much larger clone lies one nucleotide away. The data derive from a study of cytomegalovirus exposure and HLA in healthy donors (dated by TCRdb to about 2017). The study in broad terms: In an earlier analysis of roughly 500 of the donors, less than 350 Gb of sequence data and 117 million unique TCR beta sequences from about 190 million T cells were reported. All discovery cohort repertoires had been generated on a single sequencing platform. Across 300 to 500 genotyped donors of the cohort, an average of about 200,000 unique TCR beta nucleotide sequences per donor were sequenced, and roughly 20% of those sequences were non-productive. The study aimed to test whether signatures of past pathogen exposure could be identified by cataloging public T cell receptors. Because of strong linkage in the cohort, roughly five DR-DQ haplotypes were treated as single units for association and clustering. An early release covering about 600 HLA-typed donors comprised about 300 gigabases of sequencing data and around 80 million unique TCR sequences. HLA typing included class I and class II loci at four-digit resolution. The later analysis used no new phenotypic data to find candidate immune exposures, relying instead on TCR beta sequences and their occurrence across donors. The genetic ancestry cluster associated with self-reported Caucasian donors included over 65% of the 300 to 450 genotyped donors. Alongside the repertoire data, information on donor age, sex, ethnicity and CMV serostatus was compiled. To decide whether each TCR beta V gene segment behaved as functional or pseudogenic, an earlier analysis of fewer than 750 of the donors relied on high-throughput TCR beta sequencing. A separate validation cohort of 100 to 150 different subjects was used in addition to the 666-subject first cohort. A later analysis re-analyzed previously published TCR beta repertoires from roughly 600 donors and added high-resolution HLA genotyping to study TCR occurrence patterns. Genome-wide SNP genotypes for about three fifths of the roughly 670 donors were used in a later genetic analysis, which treated that subset as a discovery cohort. The study used immunosequencing to profile the T cell repertoires of about 670 subjects and linked those repertoires to cytomegalovirus serostatus. The number of donors typed differed by locus, with roughly 629-640 for A, B, C, DRB1 and DQB1, roughly 550 for DQA1, over 600 for DPA1, and approximately 470 for DPB1. To predict cytomegalovirus infection status, the study brought together high-throughput TCR immunosequencing, statistical association of individual TCRs with disease status, and machine learning. The research as a whole found: According to a later analysis, TCR association rates differed among HLA loci, with DRB1 alleles showing the most associated TCRs and HLA-C alleles showing the fewest. Across donors, most TCR sequences were observed very rarely, whereas some public TCRs were present in many individuals. The study listed 150 to 200 TCR beta chains as associated with cytomegalovirus. According to the authors, the approach could potentially be generalized to other disease states and immunological phenotypes. Three of the identified cytomegalovirus-associated TCR beta chains were confirmed in vitro to be specific for cytomegalovirus antigens. Roughly 15 rarely observed V segments, including chromosome 9 orphons, were excluded from the earlier analysis of a few hundred of the donors because counts were too low. Correlated functional status among segregating V segments might reflect linkage disequilibrium, but an unknown experimental factor could not be ruled out. Sequencing depth was assumed to be roughly uniform across donors in the presence/absence analyses, though that assumption may not hold. The only immune exposure information available for the cohort was CMV serostatus. A later analysis reported that several top co-occurrence clusters appeared linked to parvovirus B19, influenza, CMV and Epstein-Barr virus. Specific HLA alleles were associated with 15,000 to 20,000 TCR beta sequences at a false discovery rate of 0.05 in a later analysis. Because HLA typing was missing for some donors at each locus, association tests included only the typed subset. Some IMGT-functional V segments, including TRBV6-2 and TRBV6-3, could not be distinguished by the 87-base-pair reads and were therefore excluded. According to a later genetic analysis, donors in an Asian-associated ancestry cluster had fewer N-insertions in productive TCRs than the approximately 630-donor mean. In a later analysis, most CMV-associated TCR beta chains were found to appear HLA-restricted, with HLA associations seemingly driven largely by CMV exposure. Assigning TCR associations to individual alleles was difficult when HLA alleles, especially DR and DQ, strongly co-occurred. A group of highly shared sequence variants was considered likely to be a technical artifact of the sequencing pipeline. A further reported finding was that TCR beta sequences accurately predicted the HLA-A and HLA-B alleles for most subjects in the first cohort. In an earlier analysis of over 550 of the donors, most TCR beta V segments were observed in productive rearrangements about 90% or about 30% of the time, broadly matching IMGT annotations. The classifier was reported to diagnose cytomegalovirus status with high specificity and sensitivity in both the original and validation cohorts. Only TCR beta chains were sequenced in this cohort, and the absence of alpha or paired-chain data limited detectable features. Compared with equally common non-associated chains, HLA-associated TCR beta chains in a later analysis were more clonally expanded and had lower generation probabilities. A later genetic analysis associated a missense DCLRE1C variant with V-gene and J-gene trimming of TCR beta chains, and an independent cohort replicated the association.

The germline V gene provides CDR1 MDHEN and CDR2 SYDVKM. The CDR3, from cysteine to phenylalanine, totals 12 residues. Solely the CDR3 DNA is kept, with 36 bases framed from the first base. The trim is 8 bases for V and 5 bases for J, with a gap of 12 bases between the germline ends. The protocol used for the library was the immunoSEQ multiplex PCR assay. For the multiplex PCR, a mixture combining 60 forward primers for TCR Vbeta segments and 13 reverse primers for TCR Jbeta segments was used. Amplification of the CDR3 region of rearranged TCR beta genes was performed with a multiplex PCR assay on genomic DNA. The Illumina HiSeq System was used to sequence the amplified TCR beta libraries as 87-base-pair reads. Per the original workflow: Across the roughly 670 repertoires, a later analysis counted 80 million or so unique TCR beta chains, 9.5 million to 12 million of which were shared by at least two donors. Raw reads were error-corrected and collapsed into unique sequences by a nearest-neighbor algorithm in which closely related sequences were merged to remove PCR and sequencing errors. To assign V, D and J gene segments, CDR3 sequences were aligned to IMGT reference sequences. Each retained sequence needed at least a six-nucleotide match to both a V gene segment and a J gene segment. A rearrangement was called productive if the CDR3 had no stop codons and remained in frame with V and J, and every other rearrangement was called non-productive. Following IMGT convention, CDR3 was defined as the stretch from the second conserved V-encoded cysteine to the conserved J-encoded phenylalanine. In an earlier analysis of roughly 580 of the donors, sequences lacking an unambiguous match to a single V gene segment were excluded. An earlier analysis of some 610 of the donors called V segments functional above 56.7% productive rearrangements and segregating when the between-donor standard deviation exceeded 5%. To diagnose cytomegalovirus status from the catalog of TCR beta chain sequences, a statistical classification framework was built. In a later analysis, V and J genes were assigned by comparing TCR nucleotide sequences against IMGT/GENE-DB human TR gene sequences. The TCRdist pipeline was used in a later analysis to assign CDR3 sequences and most-parsimonious VDJ recombination scenarios. A later analysis defined each TCR beta chain by its CDR3 amino acid sequence plus V-gene family, and excluded reads lacking a unique V-gene family. In a later analysis, some 600 highly shared, low-generation-probability nucleotide sequences were removed to address suspected cross-contamination and a sequencing artifact. In a later analysis, a clonal expansion index for each public chain was calculated from normalized within-repertoire ranks of inferred template counts. Generation probabilities in a later analysis came from a VDJ recombination model fitted to out-of-frame rearrangements, and those results were checked against IGoR. A later analysis scored TCR-TCR, TCR-HLA and TCR-CMV co-occurrence with hypergeometric tests, applying a repertoire-size bias correction to TCR pairs. In a later analysis, false discovery rates were estimated by permuting HLA or CMV assignments 20 times. In a later analysis, co-occurring TCRs were grouped with DBSCAN, and TCRdist sequence similarity was added when clustering was performed within HLA-allele-positive subsets. For co-occurrence clustering, repertoires with fewer than 30,000 or more than 120,000 public chains were excluded, along with a handful of repertoires with anomalous nucleotide sharing. Sourced from immuneACCESS, this table was stored by TCRdb with only in-frame sequences that have V and J called. A share of the clones is absent; for the studies checked, an unresolved V gene accounts for under half, and the remainder has no known explanation. V and J calls and clone size come straight from that table; D and trimming were deduced from the DNA. The sample table shows about 57,000 clones, and around four fifths are seen once. The top ten constitute nearly 3% of the sample.

The cohort was made up of approximately 670 healthy bone marrow donors. At the time of sampling, all cohort members were nominally healthy, though unrecorded immune exposures were likely present. The donor tested CMV seronegative, placing the donor among the approximately 400 seronegative members of the cohort. Each donor provided a peripheral blood sample, and peripheral blood mononuclear cells were used for TCR beta sequencing. The Qiagen DNeasy Blood Extraction Kit was used to extract genomic DNA from the blood cell samples. This clonotype originated in a woman under 40 in good health and CMV-seronegative. Specimen: PBMCs. The rearranged chain carries TRBV28 and TRBJ1-1; the D gene assignment is ambiguous. The sequenced DNA: TGTGCCAGCGGTGCGGGTCAGACTGAAGCTTTCTTT. It encodes CASGAGQTEAFF.